Below, one T cell receptor beta chain is given with its context. The data belong to a study of blood T cell repertoires in COVID-19. Study overall: The samples span acute and convalescent COVID-19 from the United States, Italy and Spain. PBMCs, B-cell-depleted T cells, or T cells were the source of the cDNA or gDNA that made up the material.

The CDR3 is made up of 15 amino acids. The germline gives CDR1 ENHRY, CDR2 SYGVKD. Trimming took off 4 bases at V and 1 base at J, with 8 bases between the two ends. In the original analysis: By means of reference gene primer amplification, nucleated cell counts were estimated. Using immunoSEQ multiplex PCR, the repertoire was profiled, and TCRdb retains in-frame clones only, with some absent. V, J and clone size derive from that table, while D and trimming were established from the DNA sequence. The sample records approximately 170,000 clones, around 90% being singletons. The TCR originated in a man between 60 and 70 years old with active or convalescent COVID-19. The chain carries TRBV10-3 and TRBJ2-6; D unresolved. Source material: peripheral blood. The CDR3 bases are TGTGCCATCAGTGTTGGGCAATCTGGGGCCAACGTCCTGACTTTC. Its translation: CAISVGQSGANVLTF.